The clone carrying this T cell receptor (beta chain) was recorded at least ten times. The antigen is unknown. This sample is drawn from a study of T cells in Graves' hyperthyroidism and ophthalmopathy. General study results and limits: Separation of ophthalmopathy from stable hyperthyroidism was achieved by a 13 V-J model.

Germline lookup yields CDR1 MNHEY and CDR2 SMNVEV (reference sequence). This CDR3 region has 16 residues. J gave up 6 bases and V 7 bases, and 10 bases lay outside the gene matches. Patients with uncontrolled infections, other autoimmune diseases, pregnancy or lactation were excluded. Amplification of TCR beta CDR3 regions was performed using RNA transcripts as template. Initially, a first-round RT-PCR of the TCR CDR3 employed the HTBI primer set. MiXCR was run by TCRdb on the multiplex PCR reads, yielding one entry per CDR3 protein. The sample has around 350,000 distinct CDR3 sequences, about 15% seen once.

This clonotype originated in a woman in her thirties with Graves' hyperthyroidism that later progressed to Graves' ophthalmopathy. The sequenced sample was blood. This chain connects TRBV27 to TRBJ2-1; TRBD2 matches at 12 bases. CDR3 loop: CASTYRLAGEGNEQFF. Here the CDR3 DNA reads TGTGCCAGCACCTATCGACTAGCGGGAGAAGGCAATGAGCAGTTCTTC.